This T cell receptor (beta chain) is from a study of molecular identifiers for immune sequencing clone quantification. Overall study: RNA, taken in replicates from approximately 20,000 or 100,000 naive CD8 cells, was split five ways, with four sequenced.

For bulk TCR libraries, previously described methods and listed TCR primers were used. One entry per CDR3 protein, called by TCRdb with MiXCR from the PCR reads. The profile shows under 800,000 distinct CDR3 sequences, around 25% of them singletons. Details on this clonotype: The target antigen is unknown.

Study-level points and caveats: Spike-in Jurkat TCR RNA from a single cell reportedly registered among about a million naive cells. In naive cells, clones above 20 RNA copies held under 1% of molecules, whereas in effector cells they held over 98%.

Germline CDR1 is SGHRS and CDR2 is YFSETQ. This CDR3 contains 18 residues. Deletions cut 3 bases from V and 5 bases from J, with 27 bases between. V and J are TRBV5-1 and TRBJ2-7, with D tentatively TRBD1 or TRBD2 (6 bases each). Sequencing was carried out using naive CD8+ T cells from blood, with Jurkat cell RNA spiked in. The subset here: FACS-sorted CD8+CD4-CCR7+CD45RA+ naive T cells. The sequence derives from a human donor in good health. Some libraries in this study had Jurkat cell RNA spiked in. This CDR3 reads CASSWLAGEGGPINEQYF. DNA of the CDR3: TGCGCCAGCAGCTGGTTGGCTGGCGAGGGGGGTCCGATCAACGAGCAGTACTTC.